The 25 T cell receptor beta chains below were found in one sample sequenced in a study of spatial heterogeneity in lung cancer (dated by TCRdb to 2018 to 2020). Paper-wide results and their limitations: The tumor nonsynonymous mutation count correlated with the number of expanded intratumoral alpha and beta TCRs.

The method behind the library was 5' RACE. The sample was run on a NextSeq 500. TCRdb trimmed the raw reads at Q25, called clones with MiXCR and kept productive beta chains. Rows are combined by CDR3 protein, so each entry shows the most common genes and DNA. This sample holds about 13,000 distinct CDR3 sequences; approximately 4.8% were observed only once. Jointly, the top ten make up about 23% of the sample. No antigen has been assigned to these receptors. Sample time point, as interpreted from the label and publication: sample taken at primary tumor resection. The material was lung tumor tissue, obtained at surgery. The receptors stem from a male donor with early-stage non-small cell lung cancer.

This clonotype was found many times. Because this beta chain is a stray read in a library intended to capture alpha chains, its abundance should not be given much weight. The J gene is TRBJ1-2, the V gene TRBV20-1, with a weak D call TRBD1 (5 bases). In germline, CDR1 is DFQATT, CDR2 SNEGSKA (reference sequence). The CDR3 runs to 11 residues. The V end lost 6 bases, the J end lost 4 bases, and 9 bases lay between the germline ends. CDR3 protein: CSAREIYGYTF. In DNA, the CDR3 is TGCAGTGCCAGGGAGATCTATGGCTACACCTTC.

This clonotype was recorded a few times. This beta chain turned up in a library designed for alpha chains; as an off-target read, its abundance says little. The chain couples TRBV28 to TRBJ2-7, with D unresolved. The CDR3 totals 13 residues. Trimming shortened V by 5 bases and J by 6 bases, and 14 bases separated the two germline ends. The germline CDR1 and CDR2 sequences are MDHEN and SYDVKM. The CDR3 protein is CASSLAAGSEQYF. CDR3 DNA: TGTGCCAGCAGTCTGGCAGCTGGGTCCGAGCAGTACTTC.

This clonotype was recorded at least ten times. This beta chain slipped into a library made for alpha chains as a stray read, so its size is not meaningful. The chain links TRBV11-2 to TRBJ2-5; no definite D call. This CDR3 is built from 13 residues. V lost 3 bases and J 1 base, leaving 6 bases between the germline ends. Germline V gene data show CDR1 as SGHAT and CDR2 as FQNNGV. This CDR3 reads CASSFTAQETQYF. CDR3 coding DNA: TGTGCCAGCAGCTTTACAGCCCAAGAGACCCAGTACTTC.

This clonotype was recorded many times. This beta chain is a stray sequence in a library constructed for alpha chains; its clone size is not meaningful. This chain uses TRBV20-1 with TRBJ1-1, with D tentatively TRBD1 (6 bases). Trimming left V 5 bases short and J 6 bases short, with 16 bases between. The CDR3 runs to 13 residues. Germline assignment: CDR1 DFQATT and CDR2 SNEGSKA (reference sequence). In DNA, the CDR3 is TGCAGTGCTTTTCCAGGGAGGGGGGCTGAAGCTTTCTTT. Translation: CSAFPGRGAEAFF.

This clonotype was counted a few times. For a library built for alpha chains, this beta chain is a stray read; little rests on its size. The CDR3 region is CAISGTKETQYF. The CDR3 bases are TGTGCCATCAGTGGGACGAAAGAGACCCAGTACTTC. The chain is built from TRBV10-3 and TRBJ2-5; the D is unclear. Trimming took 4 bases from V and 3 from J, leaving 6 bases between them. The CDR3 consists of 12 residues. Germline V gene sequence: CDR1 ENHRY, CDR2 SYGVKD.

This clonotype has a count of ten or more. Since the library was made to target alpha chains, this beta chain is a stray read and its abundance is not meaningful. The V call is TRBV20-1, the J call TRBJ1-6; D gene unclear. Between the trimmed V and J ends, which lost 0 bases and 0 bases, there was a span of 9 bases. Germline-derived CDR1 and CDR2 are DFQATT and SNEGSKA (reference sequence). The CDR3 extends over 16 amino acids. This CDR3 reads CSARDPRSSYNSPLHF. In DNA form, the CDR3 reads TGCAGTGCTAGAGATCCCAGGTCCTCCTATAATTCACCCCTCCACTTT.

Points on this clonotype: This beta chain is an unintended read in a library built for alpha chains; its size means little. The chain couples TRBV7-2 to TRBJ1-1; D possibly corresponds to TRBD1 (5 bases). V was shortened by 7 bases and J by 4 bases, with 19 bases between the two germline ends. This CDR3 is 15 amino acids long. CDR1 and CDR2 (germline): SGHTA, FQGNSA. This CDR3 reads CASTLRAEGSTEAFF. CDR3 nucleotide sequence: TGTGCCAGCACCCTAAGGGCCGAGGGGAGCACTGAAGCTTTCTTT.

This clonotype showed up many times. This beta chain lies outside the target of a library built for alpha chains; its clone size means little. The chain combines TRBV7-2 with TRBJ1-4; no firm D call. Germline V gene lookup returns CDR1 SGHTA and CDR2 FQGNSA. The V gene lost 5 bases and the J gene lost 7 bases, with 20 bases spanning the gap. CDR3 length equals 16 residues. CDR3 sequence: CASSGALGDGGEKLFF. Here the CDR3 DNA reads TGTGCCAGCAGCGGAGCGCTCGGGGATGGAGGTGAAAAACTGTTTTTT. Complete variable domain (other parts from reference TRBV7-2 and TRBJ1-4): GAGVSQSPSNKVTEKGKDVELRCDPISGHTALYWYRQSLGQGLEFLIYFQGNSAPDKSGLPSDRFSAERTGGSVSTLTIQRTQQEDSAVYLCASSGALGDGGEKLFFGSGTQLSVL.

A note on this clonotype: As an off-target read in a library built for alpha chains, this beta chain has a frequency of little significance. The chain has TRBV3-1 and TRBJ2-1, with D maybe TRBD2 (6 bases). This CDR3 is 16 amino acids long. Trimming removed 1 base from V and 3 bases from J, with 13 bases in between. Per germline, CDR1 LGHDT and CDR2 YNNKEL (reference sequence). The CDR3 loop reads CASSQGGTPIYNEQFF. The CDR3 bases are TGTGCCAGCAGCCAAGGGGGGACTCCGATCTACAATGAGCAGTTCTTC.

This clonotype was detected many times. Because the library targeted alpha chains, this beta chain is an off-target read whose size means little. This chain links TRBV4-2 with TRBJ2-7; the D gene is possibly TRBD1 (5 bases). V shed 0 bases and J shed 3 bases, with 12 bases lying between them. The length of the CDR3 is 15 residues. Germline CDR1 and CDR2: LGHNA and YNFKEQ. The CDR3 sequence: CASSQDWGGDYEQYF. CDR3 sequence (DNA): TGTGCCAGCAGCCAAGATTGGGGCGGAGACTACGAGCAGTACTTC.

This clonotype came up many times. This beta chain slipped into a library made for alpha chains as a stray read, so its size is not meaningful. The chain joins TRBV10-1 to TRBJ2-1; tentative D call: TRBD1 (6 bases). Germline values: CDR1 WNHNN, CDR2 SYGVQD (reference sequence). This CDR3 has 14 amino acids. Between the trimmed V and J ends, which lost 3 bases and 4 bases, there was a span of 10 bases. CDR3 sequence: CASSESGQYNEQFF. In DNA form, the CDR3 reads TGCGCCAGCAGTGAATCCGGACAGTACAATGAGCAGTTCTTC.

This clonotype was detected many times. A library prepared for alpha chains yielded this beta chain as an off-target read; its size is of little meaning. The chain uses TRBV11-2 and TRBJ1-1; tentatively, D is TRBD1 (6 bases). Germline loops: CDR1 SGHAT, CDR2 FQNNGV. V lost 0 bases, J lost 4 bases, and 6 bases lay in between. This CDR3 region has 13 residues. CDR3 nucleotides: TGTGCCAGCAGCTTAGAACAGGGCACTGAAGCTTTCTTT. Translated: CASSLEQGTEAFF.

This clonotype was picked up many times. This beta chain is off target for a library built for alpha chains, so its abundance means little. CDR3 sequence: CASSDVGTGYTF. Here the CDR3 DNA reads TGCGCCAGCAGCGACGTGGGGACCGGCTACACCTTC. The J gene is TRBJ1-2, the V gene TRBV5-1; possible D gene TRBD1, 5 bases. The CDR3 has 12 residues. The V gene lost 4 bases and the J gene lost 8 bases, with 12 bases spanning the gap. Germline loops: CDR1 SGHRS, CDR2 YFSETQ.

Regarding this clonotype: The size of this beta chain means little, since it is a stray read in a library made for alpha chains. V usage is TRBV28 and J usage is TRBJ1-5; 9 bases are shared with TRBD1. Germline lookup yields CDR1 MDHEN and CDR2 SYDVKM. The CDR3 contains 15 residues. The J segment lost 5 bases and the V segment lost 3 bases, leaving 5 bases of the junction unmatched. The CDR3 spells CASSFRQGGYQPQHF. The CDR3 DNA is TGTGCCAGCAGTTTTCGACAGGGGGGCTATCAGCCCCAGCATTTT.

This clonotype was detected a few times. This beta chain represents an off-target read in a library built for alpha chains; its size is of limited meaning. The CDR3 nucleotides are TGTGCCAGCAGCCAAGCTAACTGGGGGACCCAGTACTTC. Its protein is CASSQANWGTQYF. The chain has TRBV14 and TRBJ2-5; D is unresolved. The CDR3 totals 13 residues. The ends were cut back, 1 base at V and 7 bases at J, with 10 bases in the middle. Germline CDR1 and CDR2: SGHDN and FVKESK. The full variable domain, in which reference TRBV14 and TRBJ2-5 provide the parts outside the CDR3, is EAGVTQFPSHSVIEKGQTVTLRCDPISGHDNLYWYRRVMGKEIKFLLHFVKESKQDESGMPNNRFLAERTGGTYSTLKVQPAELEDSGVYFCASSQANWGTQYFGPGTRLLVL.

At least ten counts were recorded for this clonotype. Because this beta chain is a stray read in a library intended to capture alpha chains, its abundance should not be given much weight. The chain links TRBV5-1 to TRBJ2-3; D gene uncertain. This CDR3 has 14 residues. V was trimmed by 4 bases and J by 2 bases, leaving 11 bases between them. Germline CDR1 reads SGHRS; CDR2 reads YFSETQ. Here the CDR3 DNA reads TGCGCCAGCAGCAGGGTGGCTCCCACAGATACGCAGTATTTT. Encoded protein: CASSRVAPTDTQYF. Full variable domain (rest looked up from reference TRBV5-1 and TRBJ2-3): KAGVTQTPRYLIKTRGQQVTLSCSPISGHRSVSWYQQTPGQGLQFLFEYFSETQRNKGNFPGRFSGRQFSNSRSEMNVSTLELGDSALYLCASSRVAPTDTQYFGPGTRLTVL.

This clonotype has ten or more counts. This beta chain was picked up by a library intended for alpha chains and is off target, so its count carries little meaning. The chain couples TRBV28 to TRBJ2-7; D could derive from TRBD1 or TRBD2 (5 bases each). Germline V gene lookup returns CDR1 MDHEN and CDR2 SYDVKM. Deletions cut 4 bases from V and 5 bases from J, with 18 bases between. The CDR3 runs 15 residues. The CDR3 spells CASSSIGTTPDEQYF. The CDR3 DNA follows: TGTGCCAGCAGTTCCATAGGGACCACTCCAGACGAGCAGTACTTC.

This clonotype was counted ten times or more. Because this beta chain is a stray read in a library intended to capture alpha chains, its abundance should not be given much weight. The CDR3 nucleotides read TGTGCCAGCAGCCTTTCCTTGACAGGGCCCTACGAGCAGTACTTC. Protein: CASSLSLTGPYEQYF. The chain is built from TRBV7-2 and TRBJ2-7, with 7 bases that match TRBD1. Looked up from germline, CDR1 is SGHTA and CDR2 is FQGNSA. The J segment lost 2 bases and the V segment lost 5 bases, leaving 9 bases of the junction unmatched. The CDR3 length is 15 residues.

This clonotype was counted at least ten times. Little can be read into the size of this beta chain, an off-target read in a library designed for alpha chains. The chain recombines TRBV6-5 with TRBJ1-2; D unclear. The length of the CDR3 is 12 residues. V shed 5 bases and J shed 4 bases, with 8 bases lying between them. The germline gives CDR1 MNHEY, CDR2 SVGAGI. CDR3 DNA sequence: TGTGCCAGCAGTCCCACGGGCTATGGCTACACCTTC. Translation: CASSPTGYGYTF.

This clonotype was recorded many times. In a library made to pick up alpha chains, this beta chain is a stray read with a size that means little. This chain links TRBV10-1 with TRBJ2-7; 7 nucleotides align to TRBD1. The CDR3 sequence is 16 residues long. Germline CDR1 and CDR2: WNHNN and SYGVQD (reference sequence). V was clipped by 6 bases and J by 3 bases; unmatched bases: 14. CDR3 region: CASSDGAGGSYYEQYF. The CDR3 DNA is TGCGCCAGCAGCGACGGTGCAGGGGGATCGTACTACGAGCAGTACTTC.

As to this clonotype: Little can be read into the size of this beta chain, an off-target read in a library designed for alpha chains. The chain uses TRBV7-2 and TRBJ2-2, with TRBD2 as a possible D gene (5 bases). Germline lookup yields CDR1 SGHTA and CDR2 FQGNSA. V was clipped by 5 bases and J by 2 bases, with 12 bases between them. CDR3 size: 15 residues. CDR3 amino acids: CASSPVEGNTGELFF. DNA for the CDR3: TGTGCCAGCAGCCCAGTCGAGGGTAACACCGGGGAGCTGTTTTTT.

This clonotype was found many times. This beta chain appears as a stray read in a library generated for alpha chains; its size is not informative. The V and J genes are TRBV27 and TRBJ1-2; TRBD1 might be the D (5 bases). The CDR3 totals 16 residues. Germline CDR1 reads MNHEY; CDR2 reads SMNVEV (reference sequence). V was pared by 4 bases and J by 4 bases, with 19 bases between. CDR3 loop: CASSYGRGERFYGYTF. The CDR3 bases are TGTGCCAGCAGTTACGGTAGGGGAGAACGGTTCTATGGCTACACCTTC.

This clonotype was detected only a few times. For a library built for alpha chains, this beta chain is a stray read; little rests on its size. V and J are TRBV12-3 or TRBV12-4 and TRBJ2-3; 7 nucleotides agree with TRBD2. J lost 0 bases, V lost 6 bases, and 6 bases had no gene match. The CDR3 covers 15 residues. For the CDR3, the DNA is TGTGCCAGCAGCTCGACGGGGGGAAGCACAGATACGCAGTATTTT. Protein product: CASSSTGGSTDTQYF.

There are many counts of this clonotype. This beta chain is off target for a library built for alpha chains, so its abundance means little. The chain employs TRBV5-1 and TRBJ2-2; D call uncertain. Germline-derived CDR1 and CDR2 are SGHRS and YFSETQ. This CDR3 is built from 17 residues. Between the trimmed V and J ends, which lost 4 bases and 8 bases, there was a span of 24 bases. The CDR3 here is CASSPTAIMLFTGELFF. The DNA of the CDR3 is TGCGCCAGCAGCCCCACGGCCATTATGTTGTTTACGGGGGAGCTGTTTTTT.

The table lists this clonotype with a few counts. For a library built for alpha chains, this beta chain is a stray read; little rests on its size. The V gene is TRBV11-2, the J gene TRBJ2-3, with D tentatively TRBD1 (6 bases). Germline loops: CDR1 SGHAT, CDR2 FQNNGV. V lost 5 bases to trimming and J lost 0 bases, with 30 bases between them. The CDR3 has 21 residues. The CDR3 DNA reads TGTGCCAGCAGCCAATCATGGGTCACCGGGACCGGGACATCAAGCACAGATACGCAGTATTTT. Its translation is CASSQSWVTGTGTSSTDTQYF.